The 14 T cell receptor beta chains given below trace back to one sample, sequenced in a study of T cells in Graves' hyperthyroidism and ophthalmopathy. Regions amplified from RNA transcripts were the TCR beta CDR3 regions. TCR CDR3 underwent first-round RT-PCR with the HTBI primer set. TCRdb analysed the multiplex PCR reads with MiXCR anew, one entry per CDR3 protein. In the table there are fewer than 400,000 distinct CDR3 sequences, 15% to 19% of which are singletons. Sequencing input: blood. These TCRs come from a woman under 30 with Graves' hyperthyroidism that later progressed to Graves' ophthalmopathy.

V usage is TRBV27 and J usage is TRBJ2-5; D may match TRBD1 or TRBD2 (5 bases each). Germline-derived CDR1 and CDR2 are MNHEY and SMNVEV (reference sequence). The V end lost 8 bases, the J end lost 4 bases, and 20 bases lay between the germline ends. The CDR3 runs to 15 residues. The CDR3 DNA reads TGTGCCAGCCGCAGGACCCCGGGTGGGGGAGAGACCCAGTACTTC. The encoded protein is CASRRTPGGGETQYF.

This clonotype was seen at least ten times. The CDR3: CASSLSKGWGTEAFF. The CDR3 DNA is TGTGCCAGCAGTTTATCCAAAGGGTGGGGCACTGAAGCTTTCTTT. The V call is TRBV28, the J call TRBJ1-1; the D is unclear. From germline, CDR1 is MDHEN and CDR2 SYDVKM. The CDR3 is 15 amino acids. The ends were cut back, 1 base at V and 4 bases at J, with 13 bases in the middle.

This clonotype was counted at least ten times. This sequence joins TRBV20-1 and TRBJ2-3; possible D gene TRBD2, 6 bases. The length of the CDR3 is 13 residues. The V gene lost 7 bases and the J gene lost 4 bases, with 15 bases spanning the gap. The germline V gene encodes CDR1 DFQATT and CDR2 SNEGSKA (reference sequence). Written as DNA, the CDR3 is TGCAGTGTTTCCGGGAGTAAGCCAGATACGCAGTATTTT. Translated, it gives CSVSGSKPDTQYF.

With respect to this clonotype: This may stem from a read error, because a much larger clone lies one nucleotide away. CDR3 coding DNA: TGTGCCAGCAGCCAGCAGACAGGGTTTGGTTCACCCCACCACTTT. Protein sequence: CASSQQTGFGSPHHF. The V call is TRBV3-1, the J call TRBJ1-6, with 7 bases aligning to TRBD1. The CDR3 is made up of 15 amino acids. CDR1 and CDR2 from the germline V gene are LGHDT and YNNKEL (reference sequence).

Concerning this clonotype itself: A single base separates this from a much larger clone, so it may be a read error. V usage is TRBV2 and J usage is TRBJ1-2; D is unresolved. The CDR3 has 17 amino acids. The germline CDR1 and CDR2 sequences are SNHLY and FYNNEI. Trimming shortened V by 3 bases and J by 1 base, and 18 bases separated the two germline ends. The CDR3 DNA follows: TGTGCCAGCAGTGAGAACACACCCGAGAGCGTTAACTATGGCTACACCTTC. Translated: CASSENTPESVNYGYTF.

The CDR3, as DNA: TGCGCCAGCAGCCAAGAAGGGTGGAGCACAGATACGCAGTATTTT. Residues: CASSQEGWSTDTQYF. The chain employs TRBV4-1 and TRBJ2-3; D is unresolved. The CDR3 has 15 residues. In germline, CDR1 is MGHRA, CDR2 YSYEKL. Trimming removed 0 bases at V and 0 bases at J, with 7 bases between.

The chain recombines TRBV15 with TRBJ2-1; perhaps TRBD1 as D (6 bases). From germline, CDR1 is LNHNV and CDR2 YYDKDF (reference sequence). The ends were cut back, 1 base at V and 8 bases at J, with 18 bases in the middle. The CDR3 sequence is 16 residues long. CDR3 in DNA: TGTGCCACCAGCAGAGGGGGGCGAGATATGGGCGATGAGCAGTTCTTC. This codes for CATSRGGRDMGDEQFF.

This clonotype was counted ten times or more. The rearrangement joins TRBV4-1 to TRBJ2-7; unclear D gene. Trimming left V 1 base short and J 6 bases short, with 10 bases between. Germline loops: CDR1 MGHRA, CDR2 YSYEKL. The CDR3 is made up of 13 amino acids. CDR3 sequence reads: CASSQVLMGEQYF. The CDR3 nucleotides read TGCGCCAGCAGCCAAGTCCTAATGGGCGAGCAGTACTTC.

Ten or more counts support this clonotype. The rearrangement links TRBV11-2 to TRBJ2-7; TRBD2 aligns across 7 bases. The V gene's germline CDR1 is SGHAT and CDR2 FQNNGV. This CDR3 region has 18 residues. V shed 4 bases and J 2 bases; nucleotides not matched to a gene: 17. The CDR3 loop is CASSWSLRGLGPPYEQYF. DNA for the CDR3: TGTGCCAGCAGCTGGTCGTTAAGAGGACTAGGCCCCCCCTACGAGCAGTACTTC.

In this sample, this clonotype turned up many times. The CDR3 DNA reads as TGTGCCAGCAGTTCTGTTTGGCCCTACTACGAGCAGTACTTC. This sequence encodes CASSSVWPYYEQYF. The chain links TRBV27 to TRBJ2-7; D remains ambiguous. Trimming cost V 4 bases and J 3 bases, with 13 bases left between them. The CDR3 covers 14 residues. CDR1 and CDR2 from the germline V gene are MNHEY and SMNVEV (reference sequence).

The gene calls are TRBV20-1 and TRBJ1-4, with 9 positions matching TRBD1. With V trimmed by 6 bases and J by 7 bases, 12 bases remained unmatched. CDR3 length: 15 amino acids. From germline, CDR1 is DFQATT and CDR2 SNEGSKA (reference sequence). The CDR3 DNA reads TGCAGTGCCAGGGAAGGGACAGGGCGGGGTGAAAAACTGTTTTTT. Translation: CSAREGTGRGEKLFF.

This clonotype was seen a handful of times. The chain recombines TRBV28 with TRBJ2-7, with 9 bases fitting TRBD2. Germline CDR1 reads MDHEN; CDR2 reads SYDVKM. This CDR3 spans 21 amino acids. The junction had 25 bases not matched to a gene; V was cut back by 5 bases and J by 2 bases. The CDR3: CASSTTGSGRTSESLAYEQYF. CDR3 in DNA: TGTGCCAGCAGTACGACAGGATCCGGGAGGACTAGCGAGAGTCTGGCCTACGAGCAGTACTTC.

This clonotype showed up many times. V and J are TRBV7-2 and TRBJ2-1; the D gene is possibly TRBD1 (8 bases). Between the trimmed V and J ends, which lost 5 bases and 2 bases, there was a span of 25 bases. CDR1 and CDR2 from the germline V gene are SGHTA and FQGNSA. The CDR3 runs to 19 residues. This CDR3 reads CASSLRTGRGLAAYNEQFF. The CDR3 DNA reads TGTGCCAGCAGCCTAAGGACAGGGAGAGGTCTAGCGGCCTACAATGAGCAGTTCTTC.

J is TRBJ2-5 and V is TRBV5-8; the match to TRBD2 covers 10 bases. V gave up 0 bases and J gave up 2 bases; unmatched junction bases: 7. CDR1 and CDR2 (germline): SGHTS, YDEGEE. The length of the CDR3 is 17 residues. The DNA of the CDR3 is TGTGCCAGCAGCTTGGGACAACTAGCGGGATCACAAGAGACCCAGTACTTC. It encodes CASSLGQLAGSQETQYF.